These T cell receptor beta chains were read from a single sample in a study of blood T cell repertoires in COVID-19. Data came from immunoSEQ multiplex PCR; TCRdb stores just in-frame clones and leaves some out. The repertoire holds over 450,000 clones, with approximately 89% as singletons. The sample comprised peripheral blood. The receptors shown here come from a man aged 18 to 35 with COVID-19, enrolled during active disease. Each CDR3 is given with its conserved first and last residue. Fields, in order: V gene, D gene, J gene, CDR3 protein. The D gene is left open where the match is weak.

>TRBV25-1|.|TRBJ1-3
CASREGLGAAGNTIYF
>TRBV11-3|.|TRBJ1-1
CASSLDPGTDTEAFF
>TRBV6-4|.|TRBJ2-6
CASTTLSGANVLTF
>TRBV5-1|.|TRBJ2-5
CASSLQETQYF
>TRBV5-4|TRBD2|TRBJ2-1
CASSTGGSPPSSYNEQFF
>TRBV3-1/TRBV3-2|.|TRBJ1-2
CASFLNYGGYTF
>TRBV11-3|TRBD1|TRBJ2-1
CASSLSRAGGAFWGDNEQFF
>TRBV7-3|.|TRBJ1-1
CASSRGQNTEAFF
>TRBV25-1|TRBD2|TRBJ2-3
CASSDTSGRGDTQYF
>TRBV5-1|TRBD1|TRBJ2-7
CASSNRTGLSEQYF
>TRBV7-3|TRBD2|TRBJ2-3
CASSPIAGLGLHTQYF
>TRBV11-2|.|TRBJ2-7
CASSLEPSSSYEQYF
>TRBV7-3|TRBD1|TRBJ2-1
CASSLGGTGDNEQFF
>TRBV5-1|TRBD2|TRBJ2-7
CASSKTSGLYEQYF
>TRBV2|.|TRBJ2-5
CASKAEETQYF
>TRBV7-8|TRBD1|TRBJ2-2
CASSLVTGGVTGELFF
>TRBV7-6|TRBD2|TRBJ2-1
CASSRTSGAVDLEQFF
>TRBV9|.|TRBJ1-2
CASSVGGNYGYTF
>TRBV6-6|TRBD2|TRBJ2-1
CASKGSGSSNEQFF
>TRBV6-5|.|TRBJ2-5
CASGRGQETQYF
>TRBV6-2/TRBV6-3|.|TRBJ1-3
CASSYSGGAGNTIYF
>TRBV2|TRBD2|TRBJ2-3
CASSNTSGRKFRGDTQYF
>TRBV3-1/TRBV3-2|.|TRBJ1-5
CASSQDRSPGGQPQHF
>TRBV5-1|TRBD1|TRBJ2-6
CASTTGSGANVLTF
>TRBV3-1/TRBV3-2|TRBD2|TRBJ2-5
CASSERSGDQETQYF
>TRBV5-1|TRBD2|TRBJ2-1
CASSGPPLAGGYNEQFF
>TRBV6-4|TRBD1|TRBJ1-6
CASRGTGNSPLHF
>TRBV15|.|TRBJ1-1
CATSRDLRGTTNTEAFF